The 26 T cell receptor beta chains below were found in one sample sequenced in a study of T cells in Graves' hyperthyroidism and ophthalmopathy. Amplification of TCR beta CDR3 regions used RNA as the template. In the first-round RT-PCR of the TCR CDR3, the HTBI primer set was used. From the multiplex PCR reads, TCRdb called clonotypes with MiXCR, one entry per CDR3 protein. The repertoire holds 300,000 to 400,000 distinct CDR3 sequences, with about 13% as singletons. The material sequenced was blood. These receptors were collected from a woman between 18 and 29 years old with Graves' hyperthyroidism.

This clonotype was detected a few times. This chain joins TRBV19 and TRBJ1-2; D is perhaps TRBD1 (6 bases). Germline CDR1 is LNHDA and CDR2 is SQIVND (reference sequence). This CDR3 is built from 15 residues. Trimming removed 4 bases at V and 5 bases at J, with 17 bases between. Here the CDR3 reads CASSRPQQGRYGYTF. The DNA for the CDR3 is TGTGCCAGTAGTAGGCCCCAACAGGGAAGATATGGCTACACCTTC.

The J gene is TRBJ1-1, the V gene TRBV25-1; D is uncertain. CDR1 and CDR2 from the germline V gene are MGHDK and SYGVNS. The CDR3 has 15 amino acids. Trimming removed 4 bases at V and 0 bases at J, with 12 bases between. The CDR3 DNA sequence: TGTGCCAGCAGTGCCCCGGGTGGGGTGAACACTGAAGCTTTCTTT. It yields the protein CASSAPGGVNTEAFF.

This clonotype was recorded many times. The rearrangement links TRBV2 to TRBJ2-5; 9 nucleotides agree with TRBD2. Looked up from germline, CDR1 is SNHLY and CDR2 is FYNNEI. The CDR3 length is 15 residues. The trim removed 8 bases at V and 1 base at J, leaving 8 bases unmatched. The CDR3 protein is CASRRLAASQETQYF. In DNA, the CDR3 is TGTGCCAGCCGACGACTAGCGGCCAGCCAAGAGACCCAGTACTTC.

At least ten counts were recorded for this clonotype. The rearrangement uses TRBV3-1 and TRBJ2-7; D uncertain. Per the germline V gene, CDR1 is LGHDT and CDR2 is YNNKEL (reference sequence). This CDR3 spans 12 amino acids. The V end was cut by 1 base, the J end by 9 bases, with 10 bases between. The DNA of the CDR3 is TGTGCCAGCAGCCAAGTCCTCGGTGTGCAGTACTTC. This codes for CASSQVLGVQYF.

This clonotype showed up many times. This chain connects TRBV27 to TRBJ2-3, with D unclear. CDR3 size: 15 residues. Trimming left V 6 bases short and J 4 bases short, with 17 bases between. The germline V gene encodes CDR1 MNHEY and CDR2 SMNVEV (reference sequence). Written as DNA, the CDR3 is TGTGCCAGCAGCCCCCTAGACCGCTTGCCAGATACGCAGTATTTT. It translates to CASSPLDRLPDTQYF.

The J gene is TRBJ1-6, the V gene TRBV4-2; 8 nucleotides agree with TRBD1. Per the germline V gene, CDR1 is LGHNA and CDR2 is YNFKEQ. V trimming: 7 bases; J trimming: 8 bases; junction bases outside the gene matches: 10. The CDR3 totals 15 residues. The CDR3 spells CASIPGQDDYSPLHF. The CDR3 DNA is TGTGCCAGCATCCCGGGACAGGATGATTATTCACCCCTCCACTTT.

Regarding this clonotype: A clone one base away is much larger, so this may be a read error. The chain employs TRBV6-1 and TRBJ1-5; D call uncertain. This CDR3 has 14 amino acids. Looked up from germline, CDR1 is MNHNS and CDR2 is SASEGT. The germline V and J ends were trimmed by 6 bases and 3 bases, with 12 bases remaining between them. Here the CDR3 DNA reads TGTGCCAGCAGGCCCGGGAATAACAATCAGCCCCAGCATTTT. It codes for CASRPGNNNQPQHF.

This clonotype occurred once. The V call is TRBV29-1, the J call TRBJ2-7; 10 bases align to TRBD2. Germline V gene sequence: CDR1 SQVTM, CDR2 ANQGSEA. The CDR3 has 16 amino acids. Trimming took 3 bases from V and 2 from J; bases not matched to a gene: 10. The DNA for the CDR3 is TGCAGCGTTGAGGGAATTAGGACTAGCGGACCCTACGAGCAGTACTTC. Its translation is CSVEGIRTSGPYEQYF.

This clonotype has at least ten counts. The rearrangement joins TRBV28 to TRBJ2-7, with a possible D match to TRBD1 (6 bases). The V end lost 6 bases, the J end lost 7 bases, and 10 bases lay between the germline ends. Germline CDR1 reads MDHEN; CDR2 reads SYDVKM. CDR3 size: 11 residues. The CDR3 loop is CASSKDREQYF. The CDR3 DNA reads TGTGCCAGCAGCAAAGACAGGGAGCAGTACTTC.

This clonotype showed up many times. The rearrangement links TRBV7-2 to TRBJ1-5, with D perhaps matching TRBD1 (6 bases). Trimming shortened V by 3 bases and J by 3 bases, and 21 bases separated the two germline ends. The CDR3 totals 18 residues. The germline gives CDR1 SGHTA, CDR2 FQGNSA. The CDR3: CASSLGPFDRTPNQPQHF. The CDR3, as DNA: TGTGCCAGCAGCTTGGGACCTTTCGACAGGACGCCCAATCAGCCCCAGCATTTT.

This clonotype was counted many times. V is TRBV27 and J is TRBJ2-7; 11 positions match TRBD2. The CDR3 has 13 residues. The germline V gene encodes CDR1 MNHEY and CDR2 SMNVEV (reference sequence). The ends lost 5 bases at V and 6 bases at J; junction bases unmatched: 3. The chain's CDR3 is CASSRGTSGEQYF. The CDR3 DNA follows: TGTGCCAGCAGTCGTGGGACTAGCGGCGAGCAGTACTTC.

This clonotype was observed at least ten times. The chain uses TRBV29-1 and TRBJ2-7, with D possibly matching TRBD1 (6 bases). Trimming removed 6 bases at V and 0 bases at J, with 15 bases between. Germline V gene lookup returns CDR1 SQVTM and CDR2 ANQGSEA. The CDR3 is 14 residues long. This chain's CDR3 is CSVSKTGLSYEQYF. CDR3 bases: TGCAGCGTCTCTAAGACAGGCCTCTCCTACGAGCAGTACTTC.

This clonotype was detected ten times or more. The chain uses TRBV7-9 and TRBJ1-2, with a weak D call TRBD1 (6 bases). Germline CDR1 is SEHNR and CDR2 is FQNEAQ (reference sequence). Between the trimmed V and J ends, which lost 6 bases and 6 bases, there was a span of 14 bases. This CDR3 has 13 amino acids. As DNA, the CDR3 is TGTGCCAGCAGAACACAGGGAATCGATGGCTACACCTTC. This sequence encodes CASRTQGIDGYTF. Variable domain in full (rest from reference TRBV7-9 and TRBJ1-2): DTGVSQNPRHKITKRGQNVTFRCDPISEHNRLYWYRQTLGQGPEFLTYFQNEAQLEKSRLLSDRFSAERPKGSFSTLEIQRTEQGDSAMYLCASRTQGIDGYTFGSGTRLTVV.

This clonotype was recorded at least ten times. This chain links TRBV11-2 with TRBJ2-1; D not resolved. Germline V lookup: CDR1 SGHAT, CDR2 FQNNGV. The CDR3 totals 15 residues. Trimming stripped 3 bases from V and 10 bases from J, with 19 bases between. CDR3: CASSFLWEPLPEQFF. For the CDR3, the DNA is TGTGCCAGCAGCTTTCTGTGGGAACCACTGCCCGAGCAGTTCTTC. The whole variable domain, filled in from reference TRBV11-2 and TRBJ2-1, reads EAGVAQSPRYKIIEKRQSVAFWCNPISGHATLYWYQQILGQGPKLLIQFQNNGVVDDSQLPKDRFSAERLKGVDSTLKIQPAKLEDSAVYLCASSFLWEPLPEQFFGPGTRLTVL.

This clonotype was seen more than once but under ten times. V and J are TRBV7-3 and TRBJ2-5; weak D call: TRBD2 (6 bases). Germline V lookup: CDR1 SGHTA, CDR2 FQGTGA. V gave up 2 bases and J gave up 1 base, with 11 bases separating them. The length of the CDR3 is 15 residues. CDR3 in DNA: TGTGCCAGCAGCTTAGGGGTCGGGGGCCAAGAGACCCAGTACTTC. Translation gives CASSLGVGGQETQYF.

At least ten counts were recorded for this clonotype. V gene TRBV6-1 combines with J gene TRBJ2-7; 9 bases line up with TRBD1. The CDR3 consists of 13 residues. CDR1 and CDR2 from the germline V gene are MNHNS and SASEGT. Trimming cost V 7 bases and J 5 bases; bases outside gene matches: 6. CDR3 residues: CASKRDRVDEQYF. The CDR3 nucleotides are TGTGCCAGCAAACGGGACAGGGTGGACGAGCAGTACTTC.

Concerning this clonotype: One end of the junction does not line up with germline, which may come from a read error. The V call is TRBV11-3, the J call TRBJ2-5; D call uncertain. The CDR3 covers 12 residues. CDR1 SGHNT and CDR2 YENEEA come from the germline V gene. In nucleotides, the CDR3 is TGTGCCAGCAGCTTGAACCAGGAGACCCAGTACTTC. It yields the protein CASSLNQETQYF. Using reference TRBV11-3 and TRBJ2-5 for the parts outside the CDR3, the full variable domain is EAGVVQSPRYKIIEKKQPVAFWCNPISGHNTLYWYLQNLGQGPELLIRYENEEAVDDSQLPKDRFSAERLKGVDSTLKIQPAELGDSAVYLCASSLNQETQYFGPGTRLLVL.

This clonotype has at least ten counts. The gene calls are TRBV12-3 or TRBV12-4 and TRBJ1-6; perhaps TRBD1 as D (6 bases). The CDR3 runs to 16 residues. V was trimmed by 4 bases and J by 8 bases, leaving 18 bases between them. The CDR3 region is CASSSFGGTSDSPLHF. The DNA of the CDR3 is TGTGCCAGCAGTTCGTTTGGCGGGACATCAGATTCACCCCTCCACTTT.

This clonotype was recorded at least ten times. This chain links TRBV20-1 with TRBJ1-2; D gene ambiguous. Per the germline V gene, CDR1 is DFQATT and CDR2 is SNEGSKA (reference sequence). Trimming shortened V by 6 bases and J by 8 bases, and 13 bases separated the two germline ends. The CDR3 totals 11 residues. As DNA, the CDR3 is TGCAGTGCATACGTCAGTAGCGGCTACACCTTC. Translated, it gives CSAYVSSGYTF.

About this clonotype: At one end, the junction sequence differs from germline, possibly due to a read error. The chain links TRBV4-3 to TRBJ2-6; TRBD2 is a possible D gene (5 bases). Germline V gene data show CDR1 as LGHNA and CDR2 as YSLEER. The CDR3 contains 17 residues. CDR3: CASSQEDSTSRANVLTF. The CDR3 bases are TGCGCCAGCAGCCAGGAGGACTCGACCTCTAGGGCCAACGTCCTGACTTTC.

This clonotype occurred a few times. This chain links TRBV6-1 with TRBJ2-6; D not certain. The CDR3 runs to 16 residues. The V end was cut by 5 bases, the J end by 0 bases, with 11 bases between. Germline lookup yields CDR1 MNHNS and CDR2 SASEGT. In DNA, the CDR3 is TGTGCCAGCAGTCCCCGGTCCACCTCTGGGGCCAACGTCCTGACTTTC. Its protein product is CASSPRSTSGANVLTF.

This rearrangement joins TRBV19 to TRBJ1-5; tentatively, D is TRBD1 (6 bases). Trimming took 5 bases from V and 6 from J, leaving 14 bases between them. Germline V lookup: CDR1 LNHDA, CDR2 SQIVND (reference sequence). The CDR3 spans 14 residues. The CDR3 loop is CASSPTGNPQPQHF. As DNA, the CDR3 is TGTGCCAGTAGTCCTACAGGGAACCCTCAGCCCCAGCATTTT.

The genes are TRBV19 and TRBJ2-1, with D possibly being TRBD1 or TRBD2 (6 bases each). V lost 7 bases and J lost 6, with 13 bases in between. The CDR3 loop spans 13 amino acids. CDR1 LNHDA and CDR2 SQIVND come from the germline V gene (reference sequence). The CDR3, as DNA: TGTGCCAGTAACCTCGGAGGGGGCAATGAGCAGTTCTTC. Its translation is CASNLGGGNEQFF.

The rearrangement links TRBV19 to TRBJ1-1; D is ambiguous. Germline assignment: CDR1 LNHDA and CDR2 SQIVND (reference sequence). This CDR3 has 14 residues. V gave up 3 bases and J gave up 1 base, with 9 bases separating them. For the CDR3, the DNA is TGTGCCAGTAGTATTTCCCCACGGAACACTGAAGCTTTCTTT. Translated, it gives CASSISPRNTEAFF.

There are a few counts of this clonotype. The chain employs TRBV19 and TRBJ1-2; D remains ambiguous. Germline CDR1 reads LNHDA; CDR2 reads SQIVND (reference sequence). This CDR3 spans 16 amino acids. The germline V and J ends were trimmed by 3 bases and 3 bases, with 17 bases remaining between them. The chain's CDR3 is CASSIPSATGDYGYTF. In DNA, the CDR3 is TGTGCCAGTAGTATTCCGTCCGCGACGGGAGACTATGGCTACACCTTC. The complete variable domain, with remaining parts taken from reference TRBV19 and TRBJ1-2, reads DGGITQSPKYLFRKEGQNVTLSCEQNLNHDAMYWYRQDPGQGLRLIYYSQIVNDFQKGDIAEGYSVSREKKESFPLTVTSAQKNPTAFYLCASSIPSATGDYGYTFGSGTRLTVV.

This clonotype was recorded at least ten times. The chain is built from TRBV20-1 and TRBJ2-7; 10 bases match TRBD2. V lost 7 bases and J lost 3; bases outside the gene matches: 9. The CDR3 runs 14 residues. Per germline, CDR1 DFQATT and CDR2 SNEGSKA (reference sequence). As DNA, the CDR3 is TGCAGTGTTTTACTAGCGGGGACTATCTACGAGCAGTACTTC. Translated, it gives CSVLLAGTIYEQYF.